Each of the 10 T cell receptor beta chains below was sequenced from the same sample in a study of T cell repertoires in cytomegalovirus infection. TCRdb recomputed calls from the reads with MiXCR, one row per CDR3 protein. Among 65,000 to 95,000 distinct CDR3 sequences listed, more than 3% were seen once. The sequencing input was PBMCs. The receptors originated from a human donor in good health (CMV status not recorded). Some clones in this sample may be carry-over from other donors' samples.

Many counts were recorded for this clonotype. This chain uses TRBV5-5 with TRBJ1-5, with a weak D call TRBD1 (6 bases). The germline CDR1 and CDR2 sequences are SGHKS and YYEKEE (reference sequence). V was shortened by 0 bases and J by 5 bases, with 12 bases between the two germline ends. The CDR3 runs 15 residues. The CDR3 is CASSLVPGDHQPQHF. DNA for the CDR3: TGTGCCAGCAGCTTGGTCCCAGGGGATCATCAGCCCCAGCATTTT.

Ten or more counts support this clonotype. The V and J genes are TRBV6-2 or TRBV6-3 and TRBJ2-7; 9 bases map to TRBD1. Germline V gene data show CDR1 as MNHEY and CDR2 as SVGEGT. The CDR3 extends over 16 amino acids. J was trimmed by 2 bases and V by 0 bases; bases with no gene match: 5. The CDR3 region has the DNA TGTGCCAGCAGTTACTCGAGACAGGGGGTGCCCTACGAGCAGTACTTC. Residues: CASSYSRQGVPYEQYF.

This clonotype was counted ten times or more. V and J are TRBV5-4 and TRBJ1-1, with TRBD1 matching 7 bases. The CDR3 loop spans 12 amino acids. Trimming at V came to 3 bases and at J to 7 bases, leaving 3 bases not matched to a gene. Germline-derived CDR1 and CDR2 are SGHNT and YYREEE (reference sequence). The CDR3 region is CASSSRGSEAFF. DNA for the CDR3: TGTGCCAGCAGCTCCAGGGGGAGTGAAGCTTTCTTT.

Many counts were recorded for this clonotype. This sequence joins TRBV7-8 and TRBJ2-3, with D perhaps matching TRBD1 (6 bases). Germline values: CDR1 SGHVS, CDR2 FQNEAQ. CDR3 length equals 15 residues. The germline V and J ends were trimmed by 2 bases and 3 bases, with 12 bases remaining between them. The CDR3 here is CASSLRGNPTDTQYF. CDR3 sequence (DNA): TGTGCCAGCAGCTTAAGGGGGAACCCTACAGATACGCAGTATTTT.

This clonotype occurred many times. The chain recombines TRBV7-8 with TRBJ2-1; D unclear. The CDR3 spans 13 residues. Germline V gene lookup returns CDR1 SGHVS and CDR2 FQNEAQ. V lost 3 bases and J 4 bases, leaving 7 bases between the germline ends. CDR3 protein: CASSLILYNEQFF. The CDR3 DNA sequence: TGTGCCAGCAGCTTGATTCTATACAATGAGCAGTTCTTC.

This clonotype was counted at least ten times. The chain employs TRBV6-2 or TRBV6-3 and TRBJ2-1; TRBD2 aligns across 10 bases. Trimming took 8 bases from V and 8 from J; bases not matched to a gene: 12. Germline V gene sequence: CDR1 MNHEY, CDR2 SVGEGT. The CDR3 spans 15 residues. DNA of the CDR3: TGTGCCAGCCTTAAAGCGGGGGGGCCGATGGATGAGCAGTTCTTC. As protein: CASLKAGGPMDEQFF.

This clonotype was seen ten or more times. The genes are TRBV6-2 or TRBV6-3 and TRBJ1-5; D is perhaps TRBD1 (5 bases). The length of the CDR3 is 16 residues. Germline assignment: CDR1 MNHEY and CDR2 SVGEGT. V was clipped by 4 bases and J by 2 bases, with 15 bases between them. CDR3 bases: TGTGCCAGCAGTTTACGGGCGGGGGGGGGCAATCAGCCCCAGCATTTT. The encoded protein is CASSLRAGGGNQPQHF.

There are many counts of this clonotype. The chain joins TRBV28 to TRBJ2-6, with D hard to call. CDR1 MDHEN and CDR2 SYDVKM come from the germline V gene. Trimming left V 3 bases short and J 0 bases short, with 0 bases between. The CDR3 has 13 residues. The CDR3 region is CASSFSGANVLTF. The CDR3 nucleotides are TGTGCCAGCAGTTTCTCTGGGGCCAACGTCCTGACTTTC.

This clonotype was seen at least ten times. The rearrangement links TRBV6-8 to TRBJ1-2; tentative D call: TRBD1 (5 bases). V was trimmed by 6 bases and J by 6 bases, leaving 14 bases between them. CDR1 MNHGY and CDR2 SAAAGT come from the germline V gene. The CDR3 spans 13 residues. CDR3 bases: TGTGCCAGCAGATACAGGACTGGGGATGGCTACACCTTC. This encodes CASRYRTGDGYTF.

This clonotype showed up many times. V usage is TRBV9 and J usage is TRBJ2-1; 11 nucleotides line up with TRBD2. The V gene end was trimmed by 1 base and the J gene end by 6 bases; junction bases not matched to a gene: 3. The CDR3 spans 15 residues. Germline CDR1 SGDLS, CDR2 YYNGEE. For the CDR3, the DNA is TGTGCCAGCAGCGTACTAGCGGGGGGAACCAATGAGCAGTTCTTC. Protein: CASSVLAGGTNEQFF.